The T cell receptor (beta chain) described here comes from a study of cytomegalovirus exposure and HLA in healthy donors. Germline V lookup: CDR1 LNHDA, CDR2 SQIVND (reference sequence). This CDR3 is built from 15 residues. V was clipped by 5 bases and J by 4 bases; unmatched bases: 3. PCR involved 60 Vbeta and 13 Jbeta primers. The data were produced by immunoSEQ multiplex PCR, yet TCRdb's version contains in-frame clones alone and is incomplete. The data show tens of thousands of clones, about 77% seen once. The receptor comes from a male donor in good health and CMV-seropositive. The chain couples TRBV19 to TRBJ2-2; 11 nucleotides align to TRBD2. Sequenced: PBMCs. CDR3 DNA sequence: TGTGCCAGTAGTGTTACTAGCGGGAGCACCGGGGAGCTGTTTTTT. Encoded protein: CASSVTSGSTGELFF.